The T cell receptor beta chain described here comes from a study of Graves' ophthalmopathy and Graves' hyperthyroidism. The table lists this clonotype with many counts. What it binds is not known. The sequenced template was RNA, covering the TCR beta CDR3 region. First-round RT-PCR employed HTBI primers, with a second-round multiplex PCR after it. TCRdb reprocessed the multiplex PCR reads with MiXCR, giving one entry per CDR3 protein. The sample lists 500,000 to 800,000 distinct CDR3 sequences; roughly 41% were seen once. Notes on the study in general: Most expanded thyroid clonotypes above 0.001 frequency also appeared in blood.

V shed 0 bases and J shed 10 bases, with 10 bases lying between them. Looked up from germline, CDR1 is SGHTA and CDR2 is FQGNSA. The CDR3 spans 14 residues. The chain couples TRBV7-2 to TRBJ1-6; D ambiguous. The receptor was isolated from an adult man with Graves' ophthalmopathy. Sequencing input: peripheral blood. Here the CDR3 DNA reads TGTGCCAGCAGCTTAGCACTGATGAAATCACCCCTCCACTTT. This sequence encodes CASSLALMKSPLHF.